What follows is one TCR beta chain and its context. What it binds is unknown. A minimum of 6.5 million PBMCs was isolated per sample. The source of the sample is a study of blood T cells in healthy people across ages. Broader study findings: TCR beta diversity, measured per million T cells, fell in a roughly linear way with age. Any conclusive comparison of naive versus antigen-experienced cells was prevented by using unsorted PBMCs.

Combining a sample-barcoded 5' primer with a J-beta primer mix, a second PCR ran for roughly 7 to 11 cycles. MiXCR, applied by TCRdb to the 5' RACE reads, yields one record per CDR3 protein. The sample contains approximately 800,000 distinct CDR3 sequences, around half of which appear only once. Trimming shortened V by 5 bases and J by 1 base, and 21 bases separated the two germline ends. Germline loops: CDR1 DFQATT, CDR2 SNEGSKA (reference sequence). CDR3 size: 17 residues. The TCR comes from a man aged 80 or over in good health. The source material was blood. The chain combines TRBV20-1 with TRBJ1-3; D might be TRBD1 (5 bases). The CDR3 DNA reads TGCAGTGCTCCTTATGTCGGGGCTCCCCTATCTGGAAACACCATATATTTT. Protein sequence: CSAPYVGAPLSGNTIYF.